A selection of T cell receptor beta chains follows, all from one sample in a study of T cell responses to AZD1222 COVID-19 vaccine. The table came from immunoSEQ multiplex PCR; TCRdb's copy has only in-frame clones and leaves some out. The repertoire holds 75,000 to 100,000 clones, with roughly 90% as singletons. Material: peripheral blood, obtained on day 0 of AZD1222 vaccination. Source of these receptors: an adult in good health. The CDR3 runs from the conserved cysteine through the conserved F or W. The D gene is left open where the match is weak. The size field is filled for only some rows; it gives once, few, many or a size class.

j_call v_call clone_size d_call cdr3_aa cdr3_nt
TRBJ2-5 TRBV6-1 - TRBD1 CASCETGGAGTQYF TGTGCCAGCTGTGAAACAGGGGGCGCCGGGACCCAGTACTTC
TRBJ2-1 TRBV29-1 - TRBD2 CSVLQLAGVTGEQFF TGCAGCGTACTACAACTAGCGGGAGTAACCGGTGAGCAGTTCTTC
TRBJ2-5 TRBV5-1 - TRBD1 CASSIGDRGRVETQYF TGCGCCAGCAGCATTGGGGACAGGGGGCGCGTTGAGACCCAGTACTTC
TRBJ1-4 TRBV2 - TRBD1 CASTFDRGDEKLFF TGTGCCAGCACCTTCGACAGGGGGGATGAAAAACTGTTTTTT
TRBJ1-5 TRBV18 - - CASSPGLSNQPQHF TGTGCCAGCTCACCAGGGCTGAGCAATCAGCCCCAGCATTTT
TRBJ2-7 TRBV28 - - CASSLIGLGQSYEQYF TGTGCCAGCAGTTTAATTGGCCTTGGACAGAGCTACGAGCAGTACTTC
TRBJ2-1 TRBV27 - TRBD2 CASSPPLAGGRDNEQFF TGTGCCAGCAGTCCCCCCCTAGCGGGAGGAAGGGACAATGAGCAGTTCTTC
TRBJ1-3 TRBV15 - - CATSREDSGNTIYF TGTGCCACCAGCAGAGAGGACTCTGGAAACACCATATATTTT
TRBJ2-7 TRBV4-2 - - CASSLTSGQISYEQYF TGTGCCAGCAGCTTAACGAGCGGTCAGATCTCCTACGAGCAGTACTTC
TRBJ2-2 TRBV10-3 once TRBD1 CAISASGTGATGELFF TGTGCCATCAGTGCCTCCGGGACAGGTGCGACCGGGGAGCTGTTTTTT
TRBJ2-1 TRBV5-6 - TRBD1 CASSLGDSTYNEQFF TGTGCCAGCAGCTTGGGGGACAGCACCTACAATGAGCAGTTCTTC
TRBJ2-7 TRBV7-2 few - CASSLAMNSDISLYEQYF TGTGCCAGCAGCTTAGCAATGAACTCTGACATCTCACTCTACGAGCAGTACTTC
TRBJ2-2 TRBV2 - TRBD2 CASRGTSGSLNTGELFF TGTGCCAGCAGGGGGACTAGCGGGAGCCTTAACACCGGGGAGCTGTTTTTT
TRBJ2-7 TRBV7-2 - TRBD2 CASSPGGSSYEQYF TGTGCCAGCAGCCCCGGGGGGAGCTCCTACGAGCAGTACTTC
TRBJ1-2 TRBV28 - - CASSFPNRESGYTF TGTGCCAGCAGTTTCCCCAACAGGGAATCAGGCTACACCTTC
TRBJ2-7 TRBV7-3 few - CASSLQGTYEQYF TGTGCCAGCAGCTTACAGGGAACCTACGAGCAGTACTTC
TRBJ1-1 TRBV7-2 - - CASSQDRNTEAFF TGTGCCAGCAGCCAAGACAGGAACACTGAAGCTTTCTTT
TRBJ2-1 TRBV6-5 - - CASRKPGRNNEQFF TGTGCCAGCAGGAAACCCGGACGGAACAATGAGCAGTTCTTC
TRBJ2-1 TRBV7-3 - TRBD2 CASSFWTSDVNEQFF TGTGCCAGCAGCTTCTGGACTAGCGACGTTAATGAGCAGTTCTTC
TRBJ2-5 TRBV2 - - CASSEGETQYF TGTGCCAGCAGCGAGGGGGAGACCCAGTACTTC
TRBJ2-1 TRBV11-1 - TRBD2 CASSQGLAGDQFF TGTGCCAGCAGCCAGGGACTAGCGGGAGATCAGTTCTTC
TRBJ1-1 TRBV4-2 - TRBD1 CASSQTGVLNTEAFF TGTGCCAGCAGCCAAACAGGGGTTCTGAACACTGAAGCTTTCTTT
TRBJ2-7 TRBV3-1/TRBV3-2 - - CASSQGGGIDYEQYF TGTGCCAGCAGCCAAGGAGGCGGGATTGATTACGAGCAGTACTTC
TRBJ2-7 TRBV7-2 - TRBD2 CASSPRELAGGGEQYF TGTGCCAGCAGCCCGCGGGAACTAGCGGGAGGGGGCGAGCAGTACTTC
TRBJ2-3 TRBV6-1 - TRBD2 CASSVASPFGGRADTQYF TGTGCCAGCAGTGTGGCGTCACCGTTCGGCGGGAGAGCAGATACGCAGTATTTT
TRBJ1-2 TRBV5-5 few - CASSPSWGHNYGYTF TGTGCCAGCAGCCCCAGTTGGGGCCATAACTATGGCTACACCTTC
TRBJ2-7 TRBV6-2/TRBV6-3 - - CASSYSRGTTYEQYF TGTGCCAGCAGTTACTCGAGGGGGACCACCTACGAGCAGTACTTC
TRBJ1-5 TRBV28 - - CASSLVGGLQGNQPQHF TGTGCCAGCAGTTTGGTGGGGGGCCTCCAAGGCAATCAGCCCCAGCATTTT
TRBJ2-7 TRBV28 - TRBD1 CASQQGINEQYF TGTGCCAGCCAACAGGGGATCAACGAGCAGTACTTC
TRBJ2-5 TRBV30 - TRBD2 CAWSPGGGASGNQETQYF TGTGCCTGGAGTCCCGGGGGAGGGGCTTCCGGAAATCAAGAGACCCAGTACTTC
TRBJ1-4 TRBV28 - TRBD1 CASSLWGEGAGEKLFF TGTGCCAGCAGTTTATGGGGTGAGGGGGCGGGGGAAAAACTGTTTTTT
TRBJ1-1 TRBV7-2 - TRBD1 CASSFYGTGETEAFF TGTGCCAGCAGCTTTTATGGGACAGGGGAAACTGAAGCTTTCTTT
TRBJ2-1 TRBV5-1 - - CASSLLTGPSFREQFF TGCGCCAGCAGCCTCTTGACGGGGCCTTCCTTTCGAGAGCAGTTCTTC
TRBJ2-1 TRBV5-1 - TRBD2 CASTLSGRSWDEQFF TGCGCCAGCACCCTAAGCGGGAGATCTTGGGATGAGCAGTTCTTC
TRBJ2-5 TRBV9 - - CASSVGGLREETQYF TGTGCCAGCAGCGTAGGGGGCCTAAGAGAAGAGACCCAGTACTTC
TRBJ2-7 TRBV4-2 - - CASSQGDWTYEQYF TGTGCCAGCAGCCAGGGGGATTGGACCTACGAGCAGTACTTC
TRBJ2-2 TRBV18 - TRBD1 CASSPLQGATGELFF TGTGCCAGCTCACCCTTGCAGGGGGCCACCGGGGAGCTGTTTTTT